This passage covers 5 T cell receptor beta chains from one sample sequenced in a study of cytomegalovirus exposure and HLA in healthy donors. 13 Jbeta primers and 60 Vbeta primers were used for the PCR. TCRdb's table, derived via immunoSEQ multiplex PCR, lists solely in-frame clones and lacks some. The sample has roughly 84,000 clones, roughly 63% seen once. The material sequenced was PBMCs. These receptor sequences come from a woman in her thirties or forties in good health and CMV-seropositive.

The chain joins TRBV28 to TRBJ2-4, with 8 bases that match TRBD2. V lost 0 bases to trimming and J lost 1 base; unmatched junction nucleotides: 17. The germline V gene has CDR1 MDHEN and CDR2 SYDVKM. CDR3 size: 21 residues. CDR3 in amino acids: CASSLWAQGGSGRGAKNIQYF. The CDR3 DNA is TGTGCCAGCAGTTTATGGGCCCAGGGAGGCAGCGGGAGAGGGGCCAAAAACATTCAGTACTTC.

The genes are TRBV5-3 and TRBJ1-2; a possible D gene is TRBD1 (5 bases). TRBV5-3 is given ORF status, its function remaining uncertain. Between the trimmed V and J ends, which lost 2 bases and 4 bases, there was a span of 9 bases. The CDR3 has 13 amino acids. The CDR3: CARSFREGYGYTF. DNA of the CDR3: TGTGCCAGAAGCTTCAGGGAGGGCTATGGCTACACCTTC.

This chain uses TRBV6-5 with TRBJ2-1; TRBD1 agrees at 8 bases. The germline V gene encodes CDR1 MNHEY and CDR2 SVGAGI. The CDR3 totals 16 residues. V gave up 1 base and J gave up 9 bases; unmatched junction bases: 11. The CDR3 DNA sequence: TGTGCCAGCAGTTACTTTGGGACAGGCAACGGGGGTGAGCAGTTCTTC. Translating gives CASSYFGTGNGGEQFF.

The rearrangement joins TRBV14 to TRBJ2-1; TRBD2 is a possible D gene (6 bases). Germline V gene data show CDR1 as SGHDN and CDR2 as FVKESK. This CDR3 is 16 amino acids long. Trimming took off 8 bases at V and 2 bases at J, with 19 bases between the two ends. In nucleotides, the CDR3 is TGTGCCAGCGGCCCTCGTAGCGGTAGGCCCTACAATGAGCAGTTCTTC. Protein sequence: CASGPRSGRPYNEQFF. Full variable domain (missing parts from reference TRBV14 and TRBJ2-1): EAGVTQFPSHSVIEKGQTVTLRCDPISGHDNLYWYRRVMGKEIKFLLHFVKESKQDESGMPNNRFLAERTGGTYSTLKVQPAELEDSGVYFCASGPRSGRPYNEQFFGPGTRLTVL.

To note about this clone: A junction boundary mismatches the germline segment, possibly from a read error. The chain has TRBV4-2 and TRBJ2-5; 12 bases agree with TRBD1. The CDR3 length is 16 residues. The germline gives CDR1 LGHNA, CDR2 YNFKEQ. CDR3 loop: CASSQGDRGPRETQYF. For the CDR3, the DNA is TGTGCCAGCAGCCAAGGGGACAGGGGGCCTAGGGAGACTCAGTACTTC.